The 10 T cell receptor beta chains below all came from one sample that was sequenced in a study of blood T cell repertoires in COVID-19 (dated by TCRdb to between 2020 and 2021). The method behind the library was the immunoSEQ multiplex PCR assay. The source is immuneACCESS, and TCRdb retained only in-frame sequences with V and J called. Part of the clones is not carried over; for the studies checked, unresolved V genes explain less than half of this, and the remainder is unexplained. The sample includes 200,000 or so clones, with 75% to 90% observed a single time. Approximately 11% of the sample rests with the top ten. Input material: peripheral blood. These receptors came from a human donor with active or convalescent COVID-19. The donor label of this sample is uncertain.

The genes are TRBV7-2 and TRBJ1-2; 9 bases fit TRBD1. The length of the CDR3 is 15 residues. V was clipped by 0 bases and J by 8 bases; unmatched bases: 7. Germline V gives CDR1 SGHTA, CDR2 FQGNSA. CDR3 sequence: CASSLAAGTGKGYTF. CDR3 sequence (DNA): TGTGCCAGCAGCTTAGCCGCCGGGACAGGGAAGGGCTACACCTTC.

The V gene is TRBV7-2, the J gene TRBJ1-5; D is ambiguous. The CDR3 covers 14 residues. Germline-derived CDR1 and CDR2 are SGHTA and FQGNSA. Trimming cost V 1 base and J 5 bases, with 9 bases left between them. The CDR3 nucleotides read TGTGCCAGCAGCTTAGAAGCGTCCGATCAGCCCCAGCATTTT. Translating gives CASSLEASDQPQHF.

The chain couples TRBV21-1 to TRBJ2-1; TRBD2, the D gene given by the table, was not confirmed from the DNA. TRBV21-1 is deemed a pseudogene. The CDR3 totals 21 residues. The CDR3 loop reads CASSLLLTLLPGLDAYNEQFF. DNA for the CDR3: TGTGCCAGCAGCCTCCTTCTTACTCTACTTCCGGGACTAGACGCCTACAATGAGCAGTTCTTC.

The V and J genes are TRBV5-1 and TRBJ2-2; a weak D match, TRBD1 (6 bases). CDR1 and CDR2 from the germline V gene are SGHRS and YFSETQ. CDR3 length equals 14 residues. The V end was cut by 8 bases, the J end by 7 bases, with 18 bases between. The CDR3 here is CASESGARFGELFF. The CDR3 DNA sequence: TGCGCCAGTGAATCAGGGGCTAGGTTCGGGGAGCTGTTTTTT.

The chain employs TRBV9 and TRBJ2-5, with D possibly being TRBD2 (5 bases). The germline CDR1 and CDR2 sequences are SGDLS and YYNGEE. The V end was cut by 1 base, the J end by 5 bases, with 6 bases between. CDR3 size: 12 residues. CDR3 loop: CASSVPGETQYF. DNA of the CDR3: TGTGCCAGCAGCGTACCGGGGGAGACCCAGTACTTC. The whole variable domain, filled in from reference TRBV9 and TRBJ2-5, reads DSGVTQTPKHLITATGQRVTLRCSPRSGDLSVYWYQQSLDQGLQFLIQYYNGEERAKGNILERFSAQQFPDLHSELNLSSLELGDSALYFCASSVPGETQYFGPGTRLLVL.

This clone was recorded a few times. The V gene is TRBV6-1, the J gene TRBJ2-5; D is perhaps TRBD2 (5 bases). The germline V gene has CDR1 MNHNS and CDR2 SASEGT. This CDR3 is built from 14 residues. Trimming pared 3 bases from V and 4 bases from J, leaving 12 bases between. The CDR3, as DNA: TGTGCCAGCAGTGAGGGTCGGGGTCGAGAGACCCAGTACTTC. Protein: CASSEGRGRETQYF.

The V and J genes are TRBV28 and TRBJ1-3; D is perhaps TRBD1 (5 bases). Trimming pared 8 bases from V and 0 bases from J, leaving 17 bases between. The germline V gene has CDR1 MDHEN and CDR2 SYDVKM. The CDR3 length is 16 residues. The chain's CDR3 is CASSAPLTDSGNTIYF. The CDR3 nucleotides are TGTGCCAGCTCCGCCCCCCTGACAGACTCTGGAAACACCATATATTTT.

The rearrangement joins TRBV28 to TRBJ2-7, with a possible D match to TRBD2 (5 bases). Germline V lookup: CDR1 MDHEN, CDR2 SYDVKM. Trimming cost V 8 bases and J 0 bases, with 23 bases left between them. The CDR3 has 17 amino acids. CDR3 DNA: TGTGCCAGCCTCGGTTCCCTGGCAGACTATAGCTCCTACGAGCAGTACTTC. Its translation is CASLGSLADYSSYEQYF.

Comment on this clone: The sample has other DNA sequences that encode this CDR3 too. V gene TRBV5-4 combines with J gene TRBJ2-1; no reliable D call. Germline CDR1 is SGHNT and CDR2 is YYREEE (reference sequence). Trimming took off 4 bases at V and 4 bases at J, with 3 bases between the two ends. The CDR3 spans 11 residues. CDR3 loop: CASSLYNEQFF. The CDR3 nucleotides read TGTGCCAGCAGCCTTTACAATGAGCAGTTCTTC. Together with reference TRBV5-4 and TRBJ2-1, the CDR3 gives the full variable domain: ETGVTQSPTHLIKTRGQQVTLRCSSQSGHNTVSWYQQALGQGPQFIFQYYREEENGRGNFPPRFSGLQFPNYSSELNVNALELDDSALYLCASSLYNEQFFGPGTRLTVL.

The chain couples TRBV27 to TRBJ1-6; 7 bases are shared with TRBD1. CDR3 length: 16 residues. In germline, CDR1 is MNHEY, CDR2 SMNVEV (reference sequence). V shed 3 bases and J 10 bases; nucleotides not matched to a gene: 12. CDR3 in DNA: TGTGCCAGCAGTTTCCTCATCACAGGGGTGAGGTCACCCCTCCACTTT. Protein sequence: CASSFLITGVRSPLHF.